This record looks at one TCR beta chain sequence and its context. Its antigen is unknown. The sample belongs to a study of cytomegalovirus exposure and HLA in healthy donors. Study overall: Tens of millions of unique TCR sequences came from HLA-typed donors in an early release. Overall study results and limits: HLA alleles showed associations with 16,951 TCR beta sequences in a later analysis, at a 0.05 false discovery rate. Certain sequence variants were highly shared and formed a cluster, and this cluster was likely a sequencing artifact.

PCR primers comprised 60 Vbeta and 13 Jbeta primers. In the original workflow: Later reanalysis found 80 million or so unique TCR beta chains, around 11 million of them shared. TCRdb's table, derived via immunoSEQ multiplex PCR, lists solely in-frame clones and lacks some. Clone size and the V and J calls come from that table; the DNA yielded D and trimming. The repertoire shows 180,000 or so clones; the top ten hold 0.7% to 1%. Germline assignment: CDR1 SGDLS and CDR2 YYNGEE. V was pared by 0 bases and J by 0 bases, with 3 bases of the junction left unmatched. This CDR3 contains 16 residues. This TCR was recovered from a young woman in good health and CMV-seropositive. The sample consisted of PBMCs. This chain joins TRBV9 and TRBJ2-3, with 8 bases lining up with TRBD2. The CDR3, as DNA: TGTGCCAGCAGCGTAGAGGGCGGGAGGAGCACAGATACGCAGTATTTT. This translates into CASSVEGGRSTDTQYF.